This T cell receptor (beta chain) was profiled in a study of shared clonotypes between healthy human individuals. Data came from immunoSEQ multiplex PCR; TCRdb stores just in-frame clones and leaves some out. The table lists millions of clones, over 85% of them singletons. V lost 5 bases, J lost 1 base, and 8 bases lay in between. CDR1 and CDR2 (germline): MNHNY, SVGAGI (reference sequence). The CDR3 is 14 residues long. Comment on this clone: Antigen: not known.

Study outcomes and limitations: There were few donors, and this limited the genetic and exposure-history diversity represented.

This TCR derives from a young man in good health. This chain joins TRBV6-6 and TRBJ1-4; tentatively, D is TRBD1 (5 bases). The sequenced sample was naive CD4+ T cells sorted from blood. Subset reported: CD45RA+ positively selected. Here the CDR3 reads CASSTRVTNEKLFF. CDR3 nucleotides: TGTGCCAGCAGTACCAGGGTAACTAATGAAAAACTGTTTTTT.